This paragraph covers one T cell receptor beta chain sequence. CDR1 and CDR2 (germline): MNHNY, SVGAGI (reference sequence). The CDR3 sequence is 16 residues long. The V gene end was trimmed by 2 bases and the J gene end by 0 bases; junction bases not matched to a gene: 2. In the authors' workflow: Estimation of nucleated cell counts was performed using reference gene primer amplification. Method: immunoSEQ multiplex PCR; TCRdb's copy keeps in-frame clones and lacks some. The V and J calls and clone size come from that table; D and trimming were worked out from the DNA. The data contain a few hundred thousand clones, 75% to 85% of them singletons. The sample originates from a study of blood T cell repertoires in COVID-19. At the level of the study: Samples of COVID-19 (acute and convalescent) were obtained from the United States, Italy and Spain. Sources were T cells, B-cell-depleted T cells, or PBMCs; the material itself was cDNA or gDNA.

V and J are TRBV6-6 and TRBJ1-3; 9 positions match TRBD1. The specimen was peripheral blood. The TCR originated in a human donor in a cohort sampled during active COVID-19. The CDR3 coding sequence is TGTGCCAGCAGTTACAGGACAGGGGACTCTGGAAACACCATATATTTT. It encodes CASSYRTGDSGNTIYF.